Listed below are T cell receptor beta chains from one sample, sequenced in a study of cytotoxic CD8 clonotypes in ibrutinib-treated CLL. Data came from immunoSEQ multiplex PCR; TCRdb stores just in-frame clones and leaves some out. Here the sample spans around 310,000 clones, around four fifths being singletons. Sequencing used PBMCs, obtained before ibrutinib treatment. These TCRs come from a human donor with chronic lymphocytic leukemia. Each CDR3 is given with its conserved first and last residue. The D gene is left open where the match is weak. A row's size may be missing; if present it is once, few, many or a size class.

v_gene	j_gene	d_gene	abundance	CDR3nt	CDR3aa
TRBV29-1	TRBJ2-7	TRBD2	NA	TGCAGCGTCCGATGGGGGGGTTACTACGAGCAGTACTTC	CSVRWGGYYEQYF
TRBV6-5	TRBJ1-2	NA	NA	TGTGCCAGCAGTTACGACAGGCACTATGGCTACACCTTC	CASSYDRHYGYTF
TRBV9	TRBJ2-4	TRBD1	NA	TGTGCCAGCAGCGTAGAACCCGCGGACAGGGGAAACATTCAGTACTTC	CASSVEPADRGNIQYF
TRBV9	TRBJ2-5	NA	NA	TGTGCCAGCAACACAGAACAGGGAGGTATGGAGACCCAGTACTTC	CASNTEQGGMETQYF
TRBV14	TRBJ2-7	NA	once	TGTGCCAGCAGCCAAAAAGGGTTGCACTACGAGCAGTACTTC	CASSQKGLHYEQYF
TRBV4-1	TRBJ1-3	NA	NA	TGCGCCAGCAGCCAAGAGGTGACTCGCTCTGGAAACACCATATATTTT	CASSQEVTRSGNTIYF
TRBV28	TRBJ2-7	NA	NA	TGTGCCAGCAGTTTAATGCCCTACGAGCAGTACTTC	CASSLMPYEQYF
TRBV5-1	TRBJ2-5	NA	once	TGCGCCAGCAGCTTGGGTAGGACCCAAGAGACCCAGTACTTC	CASSLGRTQETQYF
TRBV6-5	TRBJ2-5	NA	NA	TGTGCCAGCAGTTACGACCAAGAGACCCAGTACTTC	CASSYDQETQYF
TRBV29-1	TRBJ1-5	NA	few	TGCAGCGTGGAATTGACAGGAGAAACCAATCAGCCCCAGCATTTT	CSVELTGETNQPQHF
TRBV27	TRBJ2-7	NA	NA	TGTGCCAGCAGTTTATCGGGACATCCCTCCTACGAGCAGTACTTC	CASSLSGHPSYEQYF
TRBV14	TRBJ1-2	NA	NA	TGTGCCAGCAGCCAAGATGTCCAGGGTCGTGACTATGGCTACACCTTC	CASSQDVQGRDYGYTF
TRBV4-1	TRBJ2-2	TRBD1	NA	TGCGCCAGCAGCCACAAAGGGGGCGTTGACGGGGAGCTGTTTTTT	CASSHKGGVDGELFF
TRBV29-1	TRBJ2-1	TRBD1	NA	TGCAGCGTTGAAGGAGGACCCAGGGGGTACAATGAGCAGTTCTTC	CSVEGGPRGYNEQFF
TRBV7-2	TRBJ2-7	TRBD1	NA	TGTGCCAGCAGCCTACGGGGGACAGGGCGTGAAGAGCAGTACTTC	CASSLRGTGREEQYF
TRBV19	TRBJ2-1	TRBD2	NA	TGTGCCAGTAGTAAGGGACTAGCGGCCTACAATGAGCAGTTCTTC	CASSKGLAAYNEQFF
TRBV6-5	TRBJ1-2	TRBD1	NA	TGTGCCAGCAGTCGGACAGGGAGAGACTATGGCTACACCTTC	CASSRTGRDYGYTF
TRBV6-4	TRBJ2-1	NA	NA	TGTGCCAGCAGTGAAGGCCTTTTCAATGAGCAGTTCTTC	CASSEGLFNEQFF
TRBV13	TRBJ2-4	NA	NA	TGTGCCAGCAGCTTAGCCGGACAGTGGGCCAAAAACATTCAGTACTTC	CASSLAGQWAKNIQYF
TRBV6-5	TRBJ1-4	TRBD1	NA	TGTGCCAGCAGTTACTCATTCAGGGGGTCGGACGAAAAACTGTTTTTT	CASSYSFRGSDEKLFF
TRBV4-3	TRBJ2-1	TRBD2	NA	TGCGCCAGCAGCCAAGATTACCTAGCGGGACTCGAGCAGTTCTTC	CASSQDYLAGLEQFF
TRBV19	TRBJ2-5	NA	NA	TGTGCCAGTAGTATAAGGTCGGACGGAGAGACCCAGTACTTC	CASSIRSDGETQYF
TRBV7-2	TRBJ1-2	TRBD1	NA	TGTGCCAGCAGCTTAGGAGTCTGGGACAGGGGTGGCGGCTACACCTTC	CASSLGVWDRGGGYTF
TRBV10-3	TRBJ1-2	NA	once	TGTGCCATCAGTGAGTCCGCGAAGATGGGAAGCTACACCTTC	CAISESAKMGSYTF
TRBV18	TRBJ1-5	NA	NA	TGTGCCAGCTCACCGGTCAATCAGCCCCAGCATTTT	CASSPVNQPQHF
TRBV4-1	TRBJ2-6	TRBD1	NA	TGCGCCAGCAGCCAACAGACAGGGGTTGGGGCCAACGTCCTGACTTTC	CASSQQTGVGANVLTF
TRBV11-1	TRBJ2-7	NA	NA	TGTGCCAGCAGCCCCCGCGTGTTCTCCTACGAGCAGTACTTC	CASSPRVFSYEQYF
TRBV29-1	TRBJ1-2	TRBD1	NA	TGCAGCGTTGAGCGGACAGGCATGTATGGCTACACCTTC	CSVERTGMYGYTF
TRBV5-1	TRBJ1-1	TRBD1	NA	TGCGCCAGCAGCTTGGTGGTGCTACAGGGGGCCGGCACTGAAGCTTTCTTT	CASSLVVLQGAGTEAFF
TRBV4-1	TRBJ1-2	TRBD1	NA	TGCGCCAGCAGCTCGAGTGGAGGGGGCCATGGCTACACCTTC	CASSSSGGGHGYTF
TRBV7-2	TRBJ2-1	TRBD2	NA	TGTGCCTCGGGACTAGCGGGAGAATACGAGCAGTTCTTC	CASGLAGEYEQFF
TRBV5-1	TRBJ1-1	NA	NA	TGCGCCAGCAGCTTGGTTGGGGTGATCACTGAAGCTTTCTTT	CASSLVGVITEAFF
TRBV6-5	TRBJ1-2	TRBD1	few	TGTGCCAGCAGTAGGGACAGGGACTATGGCTACACCTTC	CASSRDRDYGYTF
TRBV28	TRBJ2-2	NA	few	TGTGCCAGCAGTTTACCACAGGGTGGAACCGGGGAGCTGTTTTTT	CASSLPQGGTGELFF
TRBV18	TRBJ1-1	TRBD1	NA	TGTGCCAGCTCACCGATGACAGGGGAGTTAACTGAAGCTTTCTTT	CASSPMTGELTEAFF
TRBV9	TRBJ1-2	TRBD1	NA	TGTGCCAGCAGCGTAGAAGGACAGGGCCGCTATGGCTACACCTTC	CASSVEGQGRYGYTF
TRBV9	TRBJ2-1	NA	NA	TGTGCCAGCAGCGTAGCGGTCAGCTCCTACAATGAGCAGTTCTTC	CASSVAVSSYNEQFF
TRBV5-1	TRBJ2-1	TRBD1	NA	TGCGCCAGCAGCCCCTCGGGACAGTATTACAATGAGCAGTTCTTC	CASSPSGQYYNEQFF
TRBV9	TRBJ1-4	TRBD1	few	TGTGCCAGCAGCGTACCGGGACAGGGTGTTGAAAAACTGTTTTTT	CASSVPGQGVEKLFF
TRBV6-5	TRBJ1-2	NA	many	TGTGCCAGCAGTTATGGGGAACACACGACCTATGGCTACACCTTC	CASSYGEHTTYGYTF
TRBV15	TRBJ2-3	NA	NA	TGTGCCACCAGCAGAGGTAAAGGGGAGAGATTGGCAGATACGCAGTATTTT	CATSRGKGERLADTQYF
TRBV28	TRBJ2-5	NA	once	TGTGCCAGCAGTGGGCCTGGCGGGGAGGACGAGACCCAGTACTTC	CASSGPGGEDETQYF